This T cell receptor (beta chain) derives from a study of cytomegalovirus exposure and HLA in healthy donors (TCRdb year 2017). With regard to the full study: An earlier analysis of about 530 of the donors reported about 280 Gb of sequence data and around 100 million unique TCR beta sequences obtained from 180 million or so T cells. An early release that covered around 590 HLA-typed donors contained 300 to 350 gigabases of sequencing data and some 87 million unique TCR sequences. Of the approximately 400 genotyped donors, around 81% fell in the genetic ancestry cluster associated with self-reported Caucasian donors. The study was designed to test whether signatures of past pathogen exposure could be identified by cataloging public T cell receptors. Using immunosequencing, the study profiled T cell repertoires from about 620 subjects and related those repertoires to cytomegalovirus serostatus. Along with the approximately 700-subject first cohort, a separate validation cohort of over a hundred different subjects was used. High-throughput TCR immunosequencing, statistical association of individual TCRs with disease status, and machine learning were combined to predict cytomegalovirus infection status. In a later analysis, previously published TCR beta repertoires from roughly 710 donors were re-analyzed and high-resolution HLA genotyping was added so that TCR occurrence patterns could be studied. Rather than using new phenotypic data, the later analysis identified candidate immune exposures from TCR beta sequences and from how often those sequences occurred across donors. To decide whether each TCR beta V gene segment behaved as functional or pseudogenic, an earlier analysis of several hundred of the donors relied on high-throughput TCR beta sequencing. Donor age, sex, ethnicity and CMV serostatus were collected together with the repertoire data. A later genetic analysis took genome-wide SNP genotypes for about three fifths of the 666 donors and used that subset as a discovery cohort. All discovery cohort repertoires had been generated on a single sequencing platform. HLA typing included class I and class II loci at four-digit resolution. Typing coverage differed by locus: A, B, C, DRB1 and DQB1 were typed in roughly 629-630 donors, DQA1 in roughly 510, DPA1 in 600 to 610, and DPB1 in around 490. Roughly 5 DR-DQ haplotypes were handled as single units for association and clustering because linkage in the cohort was strong. On average, roughly 200,000 unique TCR beta nucleotide sequences were sequenced per donor among some 420 genotyped donors of the cohort, with about 17% of those sequences being non-productive.

Study-wide conclusions, independent of this receptor: Seventeen rarely observed V segments, including chromosome 9 orphons, were excluded from the earlier analysis of several hundred of the donors because counts were too low. Linkage disequilibrium might explain the correlated functional status among segregating V segments, but an unknown experimental factor could not be excluded. Some IMGT-functional V segments, including TRBV6-2 and TRBV6-3, could not be distinguished by the 87-base-pair reads and were therefore excluded. A later analysis associated about 17,000 TCR beta sequences with specific HLA alleles at a false discovery rate of 0.05. The classifier was reported to diagnose cytomegalovirus status with high specificity and sensitivity in both the original and validation cohorts. Several of the top co-occurrence clusters appeared to be linked to parvovirus B19, influenza, CMV and Epstein-Barr virus, according to a later analysis. The study gave a list of more than 150 TCR beta chains associated with cytomegalovirus. Broadly in line with IMGT annotations, most TCR beta V segments showed up in productive rearrangements about 90% or about 30% of the time in an earlier analysis of about 500 of the donors. When HLA alleles, especially DR and DQ, strongly co-occurred, attributing TCR associations to individual alleles was difficult. A cluster of highly shared sequence variants was judged likely to represent a technical artifact of the sequencing pipeline. A later analysis found that most CMV-associated TCR beta chains appeared HLA-restricted, with HLA associations seemingly driven largely by CMV exposure. Presence/absence analyses assumed roughly uniform sequencing depth across donors, an assumption that may not hold. A further reported finding was that TCR beta sequences accurately predicted the HLA-A and HLA-B alleles for most subjects in the first cohort. In a later analysis, TCR association rates were found to vary across HLA loci, with the most associated TCRs seen for DRB1 alleles and the fewest for HLA-C alleles. The cohort was sequenced for TCR beta chains only, and without alpha or paired-chain data the features that could be detected were limited. An association between a missense DCLRE1C variant and V-gene and J-gene trimming of TCR beta chains was found in a later genetic analysis and replicated in an independent cohort. Compared with equally common non-associated chains, HLA-associated TCR beta chains in a later analysis were more clonally expanded and had lower generation probabilities. In vitro tests confirmed that a few of the cytomegalovirus-associated TCR beta chains recognize cytomegalovirus antigens. While some public TCRs were present in many individuals, most TCR sequences turned up only very rarely across donors. The authors suggested that the approach could potentially be extended to other disease states and immunological phenotypes. The only immune exposure information available for the cohort was CMV serostatus. HLA typing was unavailable for some donors at each locus, so association tests used only the typed subset. Compared with the roughly 720-donor mean, donors in an Asian-associated ancestry cluster had fewer N-insertions in productive TCRs, according to a later genetic analysis.

In total, roughly 670 healthy bone marrow donors made up the cohort. At the time of sampling, every cohort member was nominally healthy, though immune exposures that went unrecorded were likely present. The donor tested CMV seronegative, placing the donor among the 352 seronegative members of the cohort. A peripheral blood sample was collected from each donor, and TCR beta sequencing was performed on peripheral blood mononuclear cells. Genomic DNA was extracted from the blood cell samples with the Qiagen DNeasy Blood Extraction Kit. Library method: the immunoSEQ multiplex PCR assay. A mixture of 60 forward primers for TCR Vbeta segments and 13 reverse primers for TCR Jbeta segments was used in the multiplex PCR. Amplification of the CDR3 region of rearranged TCR beta genes was performed with a multiplex PCR assay on genomic DNA. On the Illumina HiSeq System, the amplified TCR beta libraries were sequenced as 87-base-pair reads. The source study handled its data this way. A later analysis tallied roughly 76 million unique TCR beta chains across the 640 or so repertoires, and approximately 11 million of those chains were shared by two or more donors. To remove PCR and sequencing errors, raw reads were error-corrected and collapsed into unique sequences using a nearest-neighbor algorithm that merged closely related sequences. CDR3 sequences were aligned to IMGT reference sequences to assign V, D and J gene segments. Each retained sequence needed at least a six-nucleotide match to both a V gene segment and a J gene segment. A rearrangement counted as productive if the CDR3 had no stop codons and remained in frame with V and J, and every other rearrangement counted as non-productive. Following IMGT convention, CDR3 was defined as the stretch from the second conserved V-encoded cysteine up to the conserved J-encoded phenylalanine. The earlier analysis of about 560 of the donors excluded any sequence lacking an unambiguous match to a single V gene segment. An earlier analysis of fewer than 750 of the donors classified V segments as functional when productive rearrangements were above 56.7% and as segregating when the standard deviation between donors was above 5%. A statistical classification framework was built for diagnosing cytomegalovirus status from the catalog of TCR beta chain sequences. In a later analysis, V and J genes were assigned by comparing TCR nucleotide sequences against IMGT/GENE-DB human TR gene sequences. The TCRdist pipeline was used in a later analysis to assign CDR3 sequences and most-parsimonious VDJ recombination scenarios. A later analysis defined each TCR beta chain by its CDR3 amino acid sequence plus V-gene family, and excluded reads lacking a unique V-gene family. A later analysis removed roughly 590 highly shared, low-generation-probability nucleotide sequences to deal with suspected cross-contamination and a sequencing artifact. In a later analysis, a clonal expansion index was calculated for each public chain from normalized within-repertoire ranks of inferred template counts. Generation probabilities in a later analysis came from a VDJ recombination model fitted to out-of-frame rearrangements, and those results were checked against IGoR. A later analysis scored TCR-TCR, TCR-HLA and TCR-CMV co-occurrence with hypergeometric tests, applying a repertoire-size bias correction to TCR pairs. False discovery rates were estimated in a later analysis by permuting HLA or CMV assignments 20 times. In a later analysis, co-occurring TCRs were grouped with DBSCAN, and TCRdist sequence similarity was added when clustering was performed within HLA-allele-positive subsets. Repertoires with fewer than 30,000 or more than 120,000 public chains, plus five repertoires with anomalous nucleotide sharing, were excluded from co-occurrence clustering. Drawn from immuneACCESS, this table holds only the in-frame rearrangements with V and J called that TCRdb kept. Clones are partly lost; checked studies trace under half to an unresolved V gene and leave the rest unexplained. That table is the source of V, J and clone size, and D and trimming were worked out from the DNA. The sample yields about 140,000 clones; 80% were counted once. Clones ranked in the top ten supply over 2% of the sample.

As concerns this clone: This clone's antigen is unknown. Base quality data are lacking; no much larger clone is found one base away.

CDR1 MDHEN and CDR2 SYDVKM are derived from the germline V gene. Measured from the cysteine to the phenylalanine, the CDR3 is 15 residues long. Only the CDR3 region is kept as DNA, spanning 45 bases read in frame from base 1. Here V drops 5 bases and J drops 4 bases, and the junction holds 10 bases not matched to any gene. The rearranged segments are TRBV28 and TRBJ2-7; 8 bases in the middle match TRBD1. This receptor was obtained from a man aged 45-65 years in good health and CMV-seronegative. The sequenced material came from PBMCs. The DNA is TGTGCCAGCAGTAAAAGACAGGGGTCTAGGTACGAGCAGTACTTC. Translated, this is CASSKRQGSRYEQYF.